The 21 T cell receptor beta chains listed next were all sequenced from one sample in a study of T cells in Graves' hyperthyroidism and ophthalmopathy. RNA transcripts yielded amplified TCR beta CDR3 regions. The HTBI set primed first-round TCR CDR3 RT-PCR. TCRdb called the multiplex PCR reads again in MiXCR, with one record for every CDR3 protein. The profile shows around 690,000 distinct CDR3 sequences, 20% of them singletons. The sequencing sample was made of blood. The receptors derive from a man aged 25-40 years with Graves' ophthalmopathy.

This clonotype was seen only a few times. DNA for the CDR3: TGTGCCAGCAGCCAGGACAGGGAGGGATATGGCTACACCTTC. Protein sequence: CASSQDREGYGYTF. The chain has TRBV4-2 and TRBJ1-2; 8 bases are a match to TRBD1. Germline CDR1 LGHNA, CDR2 YNFKEQ. The length of the CDR3 is 14 residues. V shed 3 bases and J 5 bases; nucleotides not matched to a gene: 5.

This clonotype has more than one count but fewer than ten. V and J are TRBV7-2 and TRBJ1-5; unclear D gene. Germline CDR1 is SGHTA and CDR2 is FQGNSA. The ends were cut back, 0 bases at V and 11 bases at J, with 5 bases in the middle. The CDR3 is made up of 11 amino acids. The CDR3 bases are TGTGCCAGCAGCTTAGCGGGAGCCCAGCATTTT. Protein sequence: CASSLAGAQHF.

This clonotype was detected a few times. The chain combines TRBV30 with TRBJ2-2; D call uncertain. The CDR3 runs 13 residues. The V gene lost 3 bases and the J gene lost 6 bases, with 11 bases spanning the gap. Germline V gene sequence: CDR1 GTSNPN, CDR2 SVGIG (reference sequence). The CDR3 loop reads CAWSSDRAGELFF. The DNA for the CDR3 is TGTGCCTGGAGCTCTGACCGTGCCGGGGAGCTGTTTTTT.

In this sample, this clonotype turned up many times. This chain connects TRBV19 to TRBJ1-5, with D perhaps matching TRBD1 (5 bases). Germline CDR1 LNHDA, CDR2 SQIVND (reference sequence). The CDR3 loop spans 14 amino acids. V gave up 2 bases and J gave up 4 bases, with 9 bases separating them. This CDR3 is CASSITAGNQPQHF. In DNA form, the CDR3 reads TGTGCCAGTAGTATAACGGCAGGGAATCAGCCCCAGCATTTT.

Many counts were recorded for this clonotype. The genes are TRBV7-2 and TRBJ2-7, with a weak D call TRBD2 (6 bases). Between the trimmed V and J ends, which lost 2 bases and 0 bases, there was a span of 17 bases. This CDR3 spans 17 amino acids. The germline V gene encodes CDR1 SGHTA and CDR2 FQGNSA. CDR3 sequence reads: CASSLRRGNSLSYEQYF. The DNA for the CDR3 is TGTGCCAGCAGCTTAAGGCGGGGCAACTCCCTCTCCTACGAGCAGTACTTC.

The chain recombines TRBV9 with TRBJ2-3; TRBD2 agrees at 8 bases. The CDR3 is 15 amino acids. V lost 5 bases, J lost 0 bases, and 5 bases stayed unmatched. Germline lookup yields CDR1 SGDLS and CDR2 YYNGEE. The CDR3 loop reads CASSVASGSTDTQYF. CDR3 nucleotides: TGTGCCAGCAGTGTCGCTAGCGGGAGCACAGATACGCAGTATTTT.

This clonotype has only a few counts. The conserved closing phenylalanine or tryptophan is absent in this CDR3, likely reflecting a read error. This chain links TRBV7-6 with TRBJ2-3; D call uncertain. Germline V gene data show CDR1 as SGHVS and CDR2 as FNYEAQ. This CDR3 spans 13 amino acids. V dropped 5 bases and J dropped 0 bases, with 6 bases sitting between them. The CDR3 protein is CASSLLSTDTQYS. For the CDR3, the DNA is TGTGCCAGCAGCCTGCTGAGCACAGATACGCAGTATTCT.

This rearrangement joins TRBV20-1 to TRBJ2-5; TRBD2 matches 11 bases. The length of the CDR3 is 14 residues. Trimming removed 6 bases from V and 3 bases from J; junction bases left unmatched: 6. The germline CDR1 and CDR2 sequences are DFQATT and SNEGSKA (reference sequence). CDR3 protein: CSASQTSGKETQYF. DNA of the CDR3: TGCAGTGCAAGTCAGACTAGCGGGAAAGAGACCCAGTACTTC.

The V and J genes are TRBV29-1 and TRBJ2-2; no clear D gene. V was shortened by 5 bases and J by 5 bases, with 15 bases between the two germline ends. The CDR3 totals 14 residues. Germline V gene sequence: CDR1 SQVTM, CDR2 ANQGSEA. The CDR3 nucleotides are TGCAGCGTTCCCTCCCAGCCTCGAACCGGGGAGCTGTTTTTT. Translated: CSVPSQPRTGELFF.

V gene TRBV9 combines with J gene TRBJ2-7, with 8 bases that match TRBD2. Germline V CDR1 and CDR2: SGDLS, YYNGEE. V shed 3 bases, J shed 6 bases, and the junction held 8 bases outside the gene matches. The CDR3 sequence is 14 residues long. The CDR3: CASSATGLAPEQYF. Written as DNA, the CDR3 is TGTGCCAGCAGCGCAACCGGACTAGCCCCCGAGCAGTACTTC.

The chain combines TRBV7-9 with TRBJ2-7; possibly TRBD2 for D (6 bases). Germline CDR1 is SEHNR and CDR2 is FQNEAQ (reference sequence). With 5 bases removed from V and 2 bases from J, the gap between germline ends came to 16 bases. The CDR3 extends over 15 amino acids. CDR3 sequence reads: CASSAGTRGTYEQYF. CDR3 nucleotide sequence: TGTGCCAGCAGCGCCGGCACCCGGGGGACCTACGAGCAGTACTTC.

V usage is TRBV28 and J usage is TRBJ1-2; D unclear. The V and J ends lost 9 bases and 4 bases respectively, with 12 bases between them. The CDR3 length is 12 residues. Germline lookup yields CDR1 MDHEN and CDR2 SYDVKM. The CDR3 DNA follows: TGTGCCAGTGTGGTAGGCAGCTATGGCTACACCTTC. This translates into CASVVGSYGYTF.

The chain employs TRBV28 and TRBJ1-6, with 8 bases aligning to TRBD1. V was clipped by 4 bases and J by 5 bases; unmatched bases: 10. CDR1 and CDR2 from the germline V gene are MDHEN and SYDVKM. The CDR3 sequence is 17 residues long. The CDR3, as DNA: TGTGCCAGCAGTTACGAACAGGGGGAGTTAAATAATTCACCCCTCCACTTT. Translated: CASSYEQGELNNSPLHF.

The chain recombines TRBV14 with TRBJ2-2; 11 positions agree with TRBD2. Germline loops: CDR1 SGHDN, CDR2 FVKESK. J was trimmed by 1 base and V by 1 base; bases with no gene match: 17. The CDR3 spans 22 residues. CDR3: CASSQGYPPTPSGRRNTGELFF. In nucleotides, the CDR3 is TGTGCCAGCAGCCAAGGGTACCCTCCTACACCTAGCGGGAGGAGGAACACCGGGGAGCTGTTTTTT.

This clonotype was detected many times. This chain joins TRBV7-9 and TRBJ2-3; 9 bases fit TRBD2. Germline CDR1 is SEHNR and CDR2 is FQNEAQ (reference sequence). The CDR3 contains 16 residues. V shed 5 bases, J shed 2 bases, and the junction held 8 bases outside the gene matches. CDR3 loop: CASSPTGGRATDTQYF. The CDR3 DNA is TGTGCCAGCAGCCCGACTGGCGGGAGGGCCACAGATACGCAGTATTTT.

This clonotype has a handful of counts. The genes are TRBV2 and TRBJ1-5; tentatively, D is TRBD1 (5 bases). The CDR3 loop spans 14 amino acids. Germline V gene sequence: CDR1 SNHLY, CDR2 FYNNEI. V lost 6 bases and J 7 bases, leaving 16 bases between the germline ends. DNA of the CDR3: TGTGCCAGCAGGGGGGGGGAGGGGTACCAGCCCCAGCATTTT. Residues: CASRGGEGYQPQHF.

The gene calls are TRBV30 and TRBJ2-7; either TRBD1 or TRBD2 may supply D (5 bases each). V was shortened by 1 base and J by 2 bases, with 15 bases between the two germline ends. This CDR3 has 15 amino acids. Germline CDR1 is GTSNPN and CDR2 is SVGIG (reference sequence). For the CDR3, the DNA is TGTGCCTGGAGTGAGACTGGGGGTTTCCCCTACGAGCAGTACTTC. Protein product: CAWSETGGFPYEQYF.

This clonotype occurred a few times. This chain connects TRBV27 to TRBJ2-7; 7 bases agree with TRBD1. The CDR3 runs to 16 residues. Germline CDR1 is MNHEY and CDR2 is SMNVEV (reference sequence). With 7 bases clipped from V and 3 bases from J, the junction kept 15 bases outside the gene matches. CDR3: CASTGKSGTALYEQYF. Written as DNA, the CDR3 is TGTGCCAGCACGGGGAAATCCGGGACAGCCCTCTACGAGCAGTACTTC.

This clonotype was seen more than once but under ten times. The chain uses TRBV28 and TRBJ2-7; D is uncertain. V was pared by 6 bases and J by 3 bases, with 12 bases between. This CDR3 spans 13 amino acids. Germline values: CDR1 MDHEN, CDR2 SYDVKM. The CDR3 protein is CASSYGRFYEQYF. The CDR3 region has the DNA TGTGCCAGCAGCTATGGACGGTTCTACGAGCAGTACTTC.

This clonotype has more than one count but fewer than ten. The rearrangement links TRBV7-9 to TRBJ2-7; 7 bases match TRBD1. CDR1 is SEHNR, CDR2 FQNEAQ, per germline (reference sequence). The CDR3 length is 15 residues. J lost 5 bases, V lost 1 base, and 8 bases had no gene match. CDR3 loop: CASSLDWTGTNEQYF. The DNA of the CDR3 is TGTGCCAGCAGCTTAGACTGGACAGGAACTAACGAGCAGTACTTC.

The rearrangement joins TRBV4-1 to TRBJ1-5, with D hard to call. Per germline, CDR1 MGHRA and CDR2 YSYEKL. V lost 1 base and J 0 bases, leaving 7 bases between the germline ends. The CDR3 covers 15 residues. The CDR3 DNA follows: TGCGCCAGCAGCCAAGCGGAACTTAGCAATCAGCCCCAGCATTTT. Translated: CASSQAELSNQPQHF.